In this sample, the clone carrying this T cell receptor (beta chain) turned up many times. Its antigen is not identified. This specimen comes from a study of neurological immune-mediated disorders. Points from the study as a whole: CDR3 amino acid sequences of expanded clones were not shared across subjects, a result suggesting private repertoires in all groups.

TCRdb re-derived calls from the 5' RACE reads in MiXCR, one entry per CDR3 protein. Of 95,000 to 150,000 distinct CDR3 sequences in the sample, roughly 3.2% were seen once. The CDR3 contains 14 residues. Germline CDR1 is SGHDN and CDR2 is FVKESK. Trimming removed 0 bases from V and 0 bases from J, with 3 bases in between. This TCR came from a young woman with multiple sclerosis. Sequencing was done on a sample of PBMCs. This sequence joins TRBV14 and TRBJ2-1; D is uncertain. CDR3 in DNA: TGTGCCAGCAGCCAAGACGCCTCCTACAATGAGCAGTTCTTC. Translation: CASSQDASYNEQFF.